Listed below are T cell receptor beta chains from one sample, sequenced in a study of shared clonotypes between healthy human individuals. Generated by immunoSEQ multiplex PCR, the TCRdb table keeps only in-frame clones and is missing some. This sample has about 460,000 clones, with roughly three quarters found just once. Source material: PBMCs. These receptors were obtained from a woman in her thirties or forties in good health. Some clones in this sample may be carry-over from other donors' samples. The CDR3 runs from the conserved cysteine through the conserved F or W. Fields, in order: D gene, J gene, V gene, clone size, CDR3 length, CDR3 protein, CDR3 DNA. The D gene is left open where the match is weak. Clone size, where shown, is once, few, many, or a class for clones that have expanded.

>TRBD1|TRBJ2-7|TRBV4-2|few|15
CASSQDGRGTYEQYF
TGTGCCAGCAGCCAAGATGGCAGGGGGACCTACGAGCAGTACTTC
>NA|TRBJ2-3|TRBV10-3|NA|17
CAISGAPGSSGADTQYF
TGTGCCATCAGCGGCGCTCCCGGGAGCTCTGGCGCAGATACGCAGTATTTT
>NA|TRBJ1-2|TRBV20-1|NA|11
CSARDRQGYTF
TGCAGTGCTAGAGATCGACAGGGCTACACCTTC
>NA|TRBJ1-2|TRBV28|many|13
CASRLHAGYGYTF
TGTGCCAGCAGGCTACATGCGGGCTATGGCTACACCTTC
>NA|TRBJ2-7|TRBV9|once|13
CASSVAEFHEQYF
TGTGCCAGCAGCGTAGCGGAGTTCCACGAGCAGTACTTC
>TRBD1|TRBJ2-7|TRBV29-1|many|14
CSESRDRAAYEQYF
TGCAGCGAGAGCCGGGACAGGGCCGCCTACGAGCAGTACTTC
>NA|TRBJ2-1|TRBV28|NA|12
CASRAGENEQFF
TGTGCCAGCAGGGCAGGGGAAAATGAGCAGTTCTTC
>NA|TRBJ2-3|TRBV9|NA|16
CASSVGNLDATDTQYF
TGTGCCAGCAGCGTGGGTAACCTCGATGCTACAGATACGCAGTATTTT
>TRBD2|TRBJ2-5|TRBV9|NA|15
CASSVGGRYQETQYF
TGTGCCAGCAGCGTGGGGGGGAGGTACCAAGAGACCCAGTACTTC
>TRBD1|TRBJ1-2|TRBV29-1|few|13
CSVPWGGGRGYTF
TGCAGCGTGCCCTGGGGAGGGGGCCGTGGCTACACCTTC
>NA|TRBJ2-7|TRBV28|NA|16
CASSFKLDRSSYEQYF
TGTGCCAGCAGTTTTAAATTGGACAGAAGCTCCTACGAGCAGTACTTC
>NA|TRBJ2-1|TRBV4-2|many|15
CASSQDSGSHNEQFF
TGTGCCAGCAGCCAAGATTCAGGGTCCCACAATGAGCAGTTCTTC
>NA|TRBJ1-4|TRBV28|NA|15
CASHASNGPSGKLFF
TGTGCCAGCCACGCCTCTAACGGCCCCAGCGGAAAACTGTTTTTT
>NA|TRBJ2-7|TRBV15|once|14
CATSPGTPSLFLYF
TGTGCCACCAGCCCGGGGACCCCCAGTTTATTTTTGTACTTC
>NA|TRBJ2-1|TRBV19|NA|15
CASTSTPFTYNEQFF
TGTGCCAGTACTTCGACCCCATTTACCTACAATGAGCAGTTCTTC
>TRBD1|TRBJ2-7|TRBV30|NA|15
CAWSVGQGPAYEQYF
TGTGCCTGGAGTGTAGGACAGGGGCCTGCCTACGAGCAGTACTTC
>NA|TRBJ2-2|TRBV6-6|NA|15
CASSLPGRGAGELFF
TGTGCCAGCAGTTTGCCGGGCAGGGGGGCCGGGGAGCTGTTTTTT
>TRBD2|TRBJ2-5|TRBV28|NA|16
CASSPQSGRTQETQYF
TGTGCCAGCAGTCCCCAGAGCGGGAGAACACAAGAGACCCAGTACTTC
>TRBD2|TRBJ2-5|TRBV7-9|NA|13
CASSWTSVETQYF
TGTGCCAGCAGCTGGACTAGCGTAGAGACCCAGTACTTC
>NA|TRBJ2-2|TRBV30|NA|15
CAWSVTGADTGELFF
TGTGCCTGGAGTGTAACGGGGGCGGACACCGGGGAGCTGTTTTTT
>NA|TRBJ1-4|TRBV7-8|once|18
CASSLRGRTETPGEKLFF
TGTGCCAGCAGTTTACGCGGACGGACGGAAACCCCCGGGGAAAAACTGTTTTTT
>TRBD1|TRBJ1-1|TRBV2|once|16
CASRPATGGEQPEAFF
TGTGCCAGCAGGCCAGCGACAGGGGGCGAACAACCTGAAGCTTTCTTT
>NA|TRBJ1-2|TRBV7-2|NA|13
CASSLGNIYGYTF
TGTGCCAGCAGCTTAGGGAACATCTATGGCTACACCTTC
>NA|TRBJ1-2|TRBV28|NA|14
CASSLPQGIYGYTF
TGTGCCAGCAGTTTACCACAGGGAATCTATGGCTACACCTTC
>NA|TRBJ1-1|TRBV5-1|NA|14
CASREPGSNTEAFF
TGCGCCAGCAGGGAACCGGGATCGAACACTGAAGCTTTCTTT
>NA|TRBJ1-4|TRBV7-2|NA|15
CASSVQGGIHEKLFF
TGTGCCAGCAGCGTCCAGGGAGGGATCCATGAAAAACTGTTTTTT
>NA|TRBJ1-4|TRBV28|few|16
CASRSTSGTRNEKLFF
TGTGCCAGCAGATCAACCTCCGGGACGCGGAATGAAAAACTGTTTTTT